What follows is one T cell receptor beta chain and its context. The CDR3 is 17 residues long. From germline, CDR1 is SGHRS and CDR2 YFSETQ. Trimming shortened V by 4 bases and J by 0 bases, and 20 bases separated the two germline ends. The data were obtained in a study of identical twins. TCRdb reprocessed the 5' RACE reads with MiXCR, giving one entry per CDR3 protein. Among under 300,000 distinct CDR3 sequences listed, around 6.5% were seen once. These sequences were also reported in another study, on T cells expressing NK-cell markers. From that report: The study drew TCR beta repertoires from sorted CD3+CD56+NKG2C+, CD3+CD56+NKG2C- and CD3+CD56-NKG2C+ T cells.

The sequence came from a woman in her late teens or twenties in good health. The rearrangement links TRBV5-1 to TRBJ2-7; D tentatively reads TRBD1 or TRBD2 (5 bases each). Sequenced sample: CD8+ T cells sorted from blood. The CDR3 reads CASSESSGPLISYEQYF. The CDR3 DNA reads as TGCGCCAGCAGCGAGTCCTCGGGGCCCTTAATCTCCTACGAGCAGTACTTC.